This TCR beta chain is from a study of shared clonotypes between healthy human individuals (dated by TCRdb to the early 2020s). A note on the overall study: The cohort comprised two women and a few men aged 18 to 49 years. For each donor, three plates each were used for CD4 naive and CD4 memory, two plates were used for CD8 naive, and one plate was used for CD8 memory. The study deeply sequenced blood TCR repertoires of five healthy adults to estimate repertoire size and the extent of clonotype sharing between individuals. Libraries were prepared and TCR repertoires were sequenced by different laboratories using diverse techniques, in order to increase sequencing depth and limit assay-specific biases. Per donor, leukapheresis produced somewhere between about 0.94 and 9 billion PBMCs.

The donors were healthy, HIV-negative adults who had no recently reported acute infections or vaccinations. Only Caucasian adults living in Nashville, Tennessee, USA were represented among the donors. CD4+ T cells were enriched by magnetic negative selection; naive cells were then positively selected on CD45RA, and the negative fraction formed the memory subset. Blood was collected by leukapheresis, and PBMCs were isolated by Ficoll-Histopaque density gradient centrifugation and then cryopreserved in liquid nitrogen vapor phase. Purity and quantity of every magnetically sorted T cell population were checked by analytical flow cytometry. Genomic DNA was isolated from each sorted fraction and quantified by UV absorbance on a Nanodrop 2000c. Points the paper makes about the study in general: Roughly 5% of naive CD4, 3.5% of naive CD8, approximately 2.2% of memory CD4, and 0.4% of memory CD8 clonotypes were shared across several donors. Because the study included a small number of donors, the genetic and exposure-history diversity represented was limited. Incomplete sequencing was indicated by rarefaction of sorted-subset datasets, despite the large sequencing depth. Based on pairwise subsampling, the degree of clonotype sharing among donors was expected to be affected by sequencing depth. Naive subsets generally had larger estimated clonotype richness than memory subsets. Sampling was restricted to blood, and TCR repertoires in tissues likely differ from the TCR repertoires found in blood. Compared with non-shared clonotypes, clonotypes shared by all four sorted-subset donors had higher generation probabilities.

Using the deep immunoSEQ assay, TCR CDR3 regions were amplified from genomic DNA by multiplex PCR. Extracted genomic DNA from each cell subset was spread evenly across all wells of several immunoSEQ 96-well plates, with each plate serving as a replicate. For sorted subsets, each replicate PCR was loaded with 200 ng genomic DNA, equivalent to 30,000 or so T cell genomes. Purified libraries were measured with a Qubit 3.0 fluorometer, size-checked on a Bioanalyzer 2100, and measured again with the KAPA Library Quantification kit. Each immunoSEQ 96-well plate was sequenced on its own single-read 150-cycle Illumina NextSeq 550 flow cell. Regarding the original processing steps: Because only junctional sequences without quality scores were contained in the immunoSEQ output, filtering matching that applied to full-length reads could not be performed. To assign V/J genes and CDR3, sequences were annotated against IMGT germline references using PyIR, a Python wrapper for IgBLAST v1.9. Reads were filtered out if the reads had weak V/J assignments (E-value above 1e-6), no CDR3, stop codons, out-of-frame junctions, or ambiguous translated residues. A V3J clonotype was defined by an identical inferred V gene, J gene, and CDR3 amino acid sequence. Percentage overlap between repertoires was calculated by dividing the number of shared unique clonotypes by the size of the smaller repertoire. Repertoire richness was assessed with RTK rarefaction, the Chao1 estimator, and Recon v2.1 estimates of unobserved clonotypes. For all TCRbeta clonotypes obtained by the gDNA method from four donors, generation probabilities were computed with OLGA. TCRdb stores this immuneACCESS table with in-frame sequences only. Part of the clones is absent; in the studies checked, under half of the shortfall reflects unresolved V genes, and no reason is known for the rest. D and trimming were read from the DNA, whereas the V and J calls and clone size are those reported in that table. This sample is represented by under 2,500,000 clones; about 94% of them were singletons. Around 0.13% of the sample belongs to the ten largest clones.

This clone was seen only once. What antigen it recognizes has not been identified. No base quality information exists; no much larger clone differs at one position. Via the germline V gene, CDR1 is SGHRS and CDR2 YFSETQ. The junction carries 21 bases between V and J, which are trimmed by 4 bases and 4 bases respectively. Reading from cysteine to phenylalanine, the CDR3 counts 16 amino acids. The only DNA kept is the CDR3, 48 bases in frame from the first base. This TCR was recovered from a man aged 18 to 35 in good health. The V gene is TRBV5-1 and the J gene is TRBJ2-7; there is no confident call for the D gene. Sequencing input: naive CD4+ T cells sorted from blood. This sample's cell subset or site label indicates: CD45RA+ positively selected. The CDR3 sequence is CASSLIPSGGSYEQYF. The nucleotides are TGCGCCAGCAGCCTTATACCCAGTGGTGGGTCTTACGAGCAGTACTTC.